A single sample is the source of the 18 T cell receptor beta chains below, sequenced in a study. TCRdb re-derived calls from the 5' RACE reads in MiXCR, one entry per CDR3 protein. The top ten clones hold about 2.1% of a sample with some 57,000 distinct CDR3 sequences, roughly 18% of them seen once. Specimen: naive CD4+ T cells sorted from blood. The subset is: naive CD4+ T cells, CD4+CD45RA+CD25-. Receptors were obtained from a female donor with breast cancer.

V is TRBV7-2 and J is TRBJ2-3; no reliable D call. Trimming pared 5 bases from V and 5 bases from J, leaving 11 bases between. The CDR3 has 13 residues. Germline CDR1 is SGHTA and CDR2 is FQGNSA. CDR3 loop: CASSPPRLDTQYF. The CDR3 DNA is TGTGCCAGCAGCCCCCCGAGGCTAGATACGCAGTATTTT.

The CDR3 coding sequence is TGTGCCAGCAGCTCGGACATTTCCTCCTACGAGCAGTACTTC. Its translation is CASSSDISSYEQYF. This rearrangement joins TRBV7-9 to TRBJ2-7; perhaps TRBD1 as D (5 bases). V dropped 4 bases and J dropped 0 bases, with 10 bases sitting between them. The germline V gene has CDR1 SEHNR and CDR2 FQNEAQ (reference sequence). The CDR3 has 14 amino acids.

There are a few counts of this clonotype. The chain combines TRBV7-2 with TRBJ2-2, with D perhaps TRBD1 (7 bases). The CDR3 has 15 residues. V dropped 5 bases and J dropped 4 bases, with 14 bases sitting between them. Germline values: CDR1 SGHTA, CDR2 FQGNSA. CDR3 in amino acids: CASSGRQGGTGELFF. The CDR3 DNA sequence: TGTGCCAGCAGCGGCCGACAGGGAGGCACCGGGGAGCTGTTTTTT.

This clonotype was recorded a few times. This rearrangement joins TRBV7-2 to TRBJ2-7; a possible D gene is TRBD2 (5 bases). Germline CDR1 is SGHTA and CDR2 is FQGNSA. Trimming pared 3 bases from V and 5 bases from J, leaving 11 bases between. This CDR3 has 13 residues. The CDR3 spells CASSFLLDHEQYF. CDR3 coding DNA: TGTGCCAGCAGCTTTTTACTAGATCACGAGCAGTACTTC.

The gene calls are TRBV29-1 and TRBJ2-5, with D maybe TRBD2 (5 bases). The better agreement between TRBJ2-7 and the DNA end casts doubt on the J call. This CDR3 spans 14 amino acids. In germline, CDR1 is SQVTM, CDR2 ANQGSEA. The CDR3 region is CSVEERNGKYEQYF. In DNA, the CDR3 is TGCAGCGTTGAAGAAAGGAACGGGAAATACGAGCAGTACTTC.

The genes are TRBV7-2 and TRBJ2-1; the match to TRBD1 covers 10 bases. Germline CDR1 and CDR2: SGHTA and FQGNSA. The V segment lost 6 bases and the J segment 5 bases; nucleotides outside the gene matches: 7. This CDR3 spans 15 amino acids. This chain's CDR3 is CASRDPGTGDNEQFF. In DNA, the CDR3 is TGTGCCAGCAGGGATCCCGGGACAGGGGACAATGAGCAGTTCTTC.

The gene calls are TRBV11-2 and TRBJ1-2, with D possibly matching TRBD1 (5 bases). Trimming shortened V by 9 bases and J by 8 bases, and 16 bases separated the two germline ends. Per germline, CDR1 SGHAT and CDR2 FQNNGV. The CDR3 length is 12 residues. CDR3 in DNA: TGTGCCAGTGGGTGGGGGAATTACGGCTACACCTTC. It specifies CASGWGNYGYTF.

V usage is TRBV2 and J usage is TRBJ1-1, with unresolved D. Trimming pared 6 bases from V and 4 bases from J, leaving 6 bases between. Germline V gives CDR1 SNHLY, CDR2 FYNNEI. The CDR3 runs to 11 residues. CDR3 loop: CASREVTEAFF. In DNA, the CDR3 is TGTGCCAGCAGGGAGGTCACTGAAGCTTTCTTT.

This clonotype was seen repeatedly, ten times or more. The chain uses TRBV29-1 and TRBJ2-4, with TRBD1 identical over 8 bases. V shed 0 bases, J shed 8 bases, and the junction held 9 bases outside the gene matches. This CDR3 spans 15 amino acids. The V gene's germline CDR1 is SQVTM and CDR2 ANQGSEA. The CDR3 protein is CSVEDSDRGGDIQYF. CDR3 DNA sequence: TGCAGCGTTGAAGATTCTGACAGGGGAGGAGACATTCAGTACTTC. The whole variable domain, filled in from reference TRBV29-1 and TRBJ2-4, reads SAVISQKPSRDICQRGTSLTIQCQVDSQVTMMFWYRQQPGQSLTLIATANQGSEATYESGFVIDKFPISRPNLTFSTLTVSNMSPEDSSIYLCSVEDSDRGGDIQYFGAGTRLSVL.

There are a few counts of this clonotype. Because the CDR3 is missing its conserved closing phenylalanine or tryptophan, this is likely a read error. The chain recombines TRBV4-3 with TRBJ1-2; D not resolved. The CDR3 has 16 amino acids. CDR1 is LGHNA and CDR2 is YSLEER in the germline V gene. V was trimmed by 0 bases and J by 0 bases, leaving 11 bases between them. The CDR3 coding sequence is TGCGCCAGCAGCCAAGATATGAGACACGCTAACTATGGCTACACCCTC. Protein sequence: CASSQDMRHANYGYTL.

Remarks on this clonotype: A much larger clone lies a single base off, so this may be a read error. The chain employs TRBV15 and TRBJ2-7; TRBD1 might be the D (6 bases). The CDR3 is made up of 13 amino acids. Germline-derived CDR1 and CDR2 are LNHNV and YYDKDF (reference sequence). CDR3 sequence (DNA): TGTGCCGCCAGCAGAGATCGACAGGCGGAGCAGTACTTC. It yields the protein CAASRDRQAEQYF. Complete variable domain (other parts from reference TRBV15 and TRBJ2-7): DAMVIQNPRYQVTQFGKPVTLSCSQTLNHNVMYWYQQKSSQAPKLLFHYYDKDFNNEADTPDNFQSRRPNTSFCFLDIRSPGLGDTAMYLCAASRDRQAEQYFGPGTRLTVT.

The gene calls are TRBV5-1 and TRBJ1-2; 8 bases line up with TRBD1. V was pared by 4 bases and J by 7 bases, with 9 bases of the junction left unmatched. The germline V gene has CDR1 SGHRS and CDR2 YFSETQ. The CDR3 spans 14 residues. The CDR3 DNA sequence: TGCGCCAGCAGCGCTCCAGACAGGGGTAGTGGCTACACCTTC. Amino acid sequence: CASSAPDRGSGYTF. Filled out from reference TRBV5-1 and TRBJ1-2, the complete variable domain reads KAGVTQTPRYLIKTRGQQVTLSCSPISGHRSVSWYQQTPGQGLQFLFEYFSETQRNKGNFPGRFSGRQFSNSRSEMNVSTLELGDSALYLCASSAPDRGSGYTFGSGTRLTVV.

The chain combines TRBV9 with TRBJ1-6; TRBD1 aligns across 10 bases. CDR3 size: 14 residues. Germline loops: CDR1 SGDLS, CDR2 YYNGEE. The ends lost 7 bases at V and 7 bases at J; junction bases unmatched: 5. The CDR3, as DNA: TGTGCCAGCGGTGGACAGGGGGACAATTCACCCCTCCACTTT. It codes for CASGGQGDNSPLHF.

The V gene is TRBV25-1, the J gene TRBJ1-4, with TRBD1 matching 7 bases. Looked up from germline, CDR1 is MGHDK and CDR2 is SYGVNS. CDR3 length: 15 residues. Unmatched junction bases numbered 8, after V lost 4 bases and J lost 6 bases. The CDR3 region is CASSASTGFDEKLFF. CDR3 DNA sequence: TGTGCCAGCAGTGCGTCGACAGGGTTTGATGAAAAACTGTTTTTT.

There are a few counts of this clonotype. J is TRBJ1-1 and V is TRBV5-1, with 7 bases that match TRBD1. The CDR3 extends over 15 amino acids. Germline loops: CDR1 SGHRS, CDR2 YFSETQ. Trimming took 4 bases from V and 5 from J; bases not matched to a gene: 11. The CDR3 nucleotides read TGCGCCAGCAGCGGAACCGGGACAGACGGGACTGAAGCTTTCTTT. Residues: CASSGTGTDGTEAFF. Together with reference TRBV5-1 and TRBJ1-1, the CDR3 gives the full variable domain: KAGVTQTPRYLIKTRGQQVTLSCSPISGHRSVSWYQQTPGQGLQFLFEYFSETQRNKGNFPGRFSGRQFSNSRSEMNVSTLELGDSALYLCASSGTGTDGTEAFFGQGTRLTVV.

The CDR3: CASSWVTAIRGTEAFF. The CDR3 DNA reads as TGTGCCAGCAGTTGGGTGACAGCCATCAGGGGCACTGAAGCTTTCTTT. The rearrangement joins TRBV12-3 or TRBV12-4 to TRBJ1-1; D is possibly TRBD1 (6 bases). The CDR3 runs 16 residues. V lost 4 bases and J lost 4, with 19 bases in between.

Of note for this clonotype: A much larger clonotype is one base distant, so this may be a read error. The chain has TRBV7-8 and TRBJ1-1; D gene unclear. CDR1 and CDR2 (germline): SGHVS, FQNEAQ. The CDR3 runs 13 residues. As DNA, the CDR3 is TGTGCCAGCAGCTTAGCGCAGGATCTTGAAGCTTGCTTT. It encodes CASSLAQDLEACF.

V gene TRBV5-1 combines with J gene TRBJ2-1; 7 bases match TRBD2. The germline gives CDR1 SGHRS, CDR2 YFSETQ. V lost 3 bases to trimming and J lost 6 bases; unmatched junction nucleotides: 9. This CDR3 is 15 amino acids long. The CDR3 spells CASSSTSPDSNEQFF. The CDR3 nucleotides read TGCGCCAGCAGCTCGACTAGCCCTGATTCCAATGAGCAGTTCTTC.